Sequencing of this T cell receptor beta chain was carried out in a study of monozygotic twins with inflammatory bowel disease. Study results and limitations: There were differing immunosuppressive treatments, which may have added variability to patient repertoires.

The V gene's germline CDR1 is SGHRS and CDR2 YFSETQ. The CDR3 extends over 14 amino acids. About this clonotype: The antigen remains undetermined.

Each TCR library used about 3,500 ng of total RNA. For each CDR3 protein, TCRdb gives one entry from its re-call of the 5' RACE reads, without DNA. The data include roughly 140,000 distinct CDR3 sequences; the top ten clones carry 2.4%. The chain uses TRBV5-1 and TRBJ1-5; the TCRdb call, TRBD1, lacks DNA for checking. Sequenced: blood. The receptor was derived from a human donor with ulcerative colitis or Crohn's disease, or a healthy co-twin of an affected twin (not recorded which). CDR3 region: CASSIGTGEQPQHF.